Following are 4 T cell receptor beta chains from one sample sequenced in a study of T cell responses to AZD1222 COVID-19 vaccine. The method was immunoSEQ multiplex PCR; TCRdb's version includes in-frame clones alone and lacks a portion of them. The repertoire holds 100,000 to 120,000 clones, with roughly 90% as singletons. Specimen: peripheral blood, collected on day 0 of AZD1222 vaccination. The receptors stem from an adult in good health.

This chain uses TRBV28 with TRBJ2-1; D unresolved. This CDR3 contains 12 residues. Germline values: CDR1 MDHEN, CDR2 SYDVKM. V lost 8 bases and J 8 bases, leaving 13 bases between the germline ends. CDR3 in DNA: TGTGCCAGCGGATTGAGCGAGGATGAGCAGTTCTTC. Translation: CASGLSEDEQFF. Based on the CDR3 plus reference TRBV28 and TRBJ2-1, the full variable domain is DVKVTQSSRYLVKRTGEKVFLECVQDMDHENMFWYRQDPGLGLRLIYFSYDVKMKEKGDIPEGYSVSREKKERFSLILESASTNQTSMYLCASGLSEDEQFFGPGTRLTVL.

The rearrangement uses TRBV4-2 and TRBJ2-2; 9 bases agree with TRBD2. The CDR3 spans 17 residues. Germline V gene sequence: CDR1 LGHNA, CDR2 YNFKEQ. The ends lost 3 bases at V and 4 bases at J; junction bases unmatched: 9. CDR3 DNA: TGTGCCAGCAGCCACCCCCGGCGGGGGGGCGTCACCGGGGAGCTGTTTTTT. This sequence encodes CASSHPRRGGVTGELFF.

V is TRBV7-2 and J is TRBJ1-3; D is ambiguous. The V end was cut by 4 bases, the J end by 8 bases, with 15 bases between. This CDR3 contains 14 residues. The V gene's germline CDR1 is SGHTA and CDR2 FQGNSA. CDR3 loop: CASSWVSRLDTIYF. As DNA, the CDR3 is TGTGCCAGCAGCTGGGTTTCCCGTTTGGACACCATATATTTT.

The chain joins TRBV3-1 (or the pseudogene TRBV3-2) to TRBJ2-5; TRBD2 aligns across 7 bases. The CDR3 is 14 residues long. Germline V lookup: CDR1 LGHDT, CDR2 YNNKEL (reference sequence). After removal of 4 bases from V and 5 bases from J, the junction contained 7 bases not matched to a gene. The CDR3 DNA is TGTGCCAGCAGCCGCAGGGAGGGGTTCGAGACCCAGTACTTC. Translating it yields CASSRREGFETQYF.